This TCR beta chain was documented in a study of post-analysis software for immune sequencing data. Study context: Disease trajectories encompassed relapsing-remitting, secondary progressive and progressive-relapsing multiple sclerosis.

Germline trimming cut 4 bases from V and 1 base from J; bases unmatched to any gene: 4. From germline, CDR1 is LGHNA and CDR2 YSLEER. CDR3 length equals 16 residues. The sample holds a few counts of this clonotype. Its antigen is unidentified. Study-level points and caveats: Those with multiple sclerosis, the patient group, showed significantly lower normalized Chao1 diversity than controls. Patients carried roughly 5 TRBV segments more frequently than controls did, and TRBV5-6, TRBV5-1 and TRBV20-1 were among them.

The library was made from cDNA and included unique molecular identifiers. TCRdb reprocessed the PCR reads with MiXCR, giving one entry per CDR3 protein. This table holds 750,000 to 900,000 distinct CDR3 sequences, 46% found once. The sequencing sample was made of blood. The source is a girl between 10 and 17 years old with multiple sclerosis. V usage is TRBV4-3 and J usage is TRBJ2-5, with 12 bases aligning to TRBD2. The CDR3 bases are TGCGCCAGCAGCCCACAGACTAGCGGGGGCCAAGAGACCCAGTACTTC. Translation gives CASSPQTSGGQETQYF.